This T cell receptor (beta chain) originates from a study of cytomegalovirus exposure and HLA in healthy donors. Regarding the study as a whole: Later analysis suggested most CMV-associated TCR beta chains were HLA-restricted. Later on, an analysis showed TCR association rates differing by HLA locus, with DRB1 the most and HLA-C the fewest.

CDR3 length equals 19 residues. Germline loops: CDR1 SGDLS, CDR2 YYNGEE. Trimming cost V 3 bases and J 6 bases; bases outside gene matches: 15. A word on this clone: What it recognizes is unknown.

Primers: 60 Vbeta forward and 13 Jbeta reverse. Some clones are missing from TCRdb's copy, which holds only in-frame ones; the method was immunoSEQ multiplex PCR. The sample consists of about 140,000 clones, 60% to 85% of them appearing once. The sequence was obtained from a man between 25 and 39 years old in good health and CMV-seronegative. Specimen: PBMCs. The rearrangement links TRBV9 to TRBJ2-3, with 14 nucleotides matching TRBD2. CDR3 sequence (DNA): TGTGCCAGCAGCGACGGGACTAGCGGGAGCTCCCAGGTGAGGGATACGCAGTATTTT. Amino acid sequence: CASSDGTSGSSQVRDTQYF.